This TCR beta chain stems from a study of shared clonotypes between healthy human individuals. Study-level results: As a rule, naive subsets had a larger estimated richness than memory subsets.

The germline CDR1 and CDR2 sequences are SEHNR and FQNEAQ (reference sequence). The CDR3 is 10 amino acids. V lost 8 bases to trimming and J lost 4 bases, with 6 bases between them. Repertoires were generated with immunoSEQ multiplex PCR, while TCRdb's copy carries only in-frame clones and drops some. Of 900,000 to 1,200,000 clones in the sample, 75% to 80% were seen once. As to this clone: Its antigen is not known.

The sequence was obtained from a man in his late teens or twenties in good health. Some clones in this sample may be carry-over from other donors' samples. Source material: memory CD4+ T cells from PBMCs. The subset denotes: CD45RA-negative fraction. This chain uses TRBV7-9 with TRBJ2-7; TRBD2 might be the D (5 bases). Here the CDR3 DNA reads TGTGCCAGCGAGGGATACGAGCAGTACTTC. Its protein is CASEGYEQYF.